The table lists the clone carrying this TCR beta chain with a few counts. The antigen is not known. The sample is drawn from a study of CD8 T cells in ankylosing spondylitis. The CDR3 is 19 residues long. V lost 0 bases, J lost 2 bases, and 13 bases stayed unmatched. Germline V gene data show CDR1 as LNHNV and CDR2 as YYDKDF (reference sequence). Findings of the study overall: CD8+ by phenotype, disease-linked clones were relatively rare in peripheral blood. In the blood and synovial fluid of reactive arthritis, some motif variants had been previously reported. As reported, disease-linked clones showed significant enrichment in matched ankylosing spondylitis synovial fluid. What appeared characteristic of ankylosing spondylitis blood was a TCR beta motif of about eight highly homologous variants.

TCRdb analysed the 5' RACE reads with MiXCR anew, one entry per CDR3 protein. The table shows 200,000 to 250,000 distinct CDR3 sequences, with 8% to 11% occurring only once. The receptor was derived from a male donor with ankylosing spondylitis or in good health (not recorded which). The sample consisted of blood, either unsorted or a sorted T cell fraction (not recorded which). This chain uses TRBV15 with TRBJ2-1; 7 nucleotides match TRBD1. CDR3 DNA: TGTGCCACCAGCAGAGATCAGCCGGCACCGGACAGGCCCTACAATGAGCAGTTCTTC. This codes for CATSRDQPAPDRPYNEQFF.